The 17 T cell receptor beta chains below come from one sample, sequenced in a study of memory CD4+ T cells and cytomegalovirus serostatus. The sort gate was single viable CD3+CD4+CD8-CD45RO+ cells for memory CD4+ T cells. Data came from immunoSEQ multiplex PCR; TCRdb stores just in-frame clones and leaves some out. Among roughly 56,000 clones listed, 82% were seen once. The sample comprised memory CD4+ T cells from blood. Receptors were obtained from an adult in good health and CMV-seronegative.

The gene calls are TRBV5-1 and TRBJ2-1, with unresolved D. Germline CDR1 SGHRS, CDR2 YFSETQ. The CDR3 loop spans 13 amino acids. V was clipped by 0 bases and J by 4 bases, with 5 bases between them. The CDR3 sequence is CASSLELYNEQFF. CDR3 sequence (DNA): TGCGCCAGCAGCTTGGAGTTGTACAATGAGCAGTTCTTC.

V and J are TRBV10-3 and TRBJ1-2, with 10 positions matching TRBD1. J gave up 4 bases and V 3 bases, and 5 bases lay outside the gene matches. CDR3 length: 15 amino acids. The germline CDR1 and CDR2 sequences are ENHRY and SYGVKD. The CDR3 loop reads CAISEHRDRGYGYTF. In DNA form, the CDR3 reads TGTGCCATCAGTGAACACCGGGACAGGGGCTATGGCTACACCTTC.

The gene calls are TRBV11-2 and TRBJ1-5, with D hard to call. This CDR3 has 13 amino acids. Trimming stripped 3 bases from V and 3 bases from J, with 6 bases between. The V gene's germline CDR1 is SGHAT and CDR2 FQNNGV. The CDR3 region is CASSFGINQPQHF. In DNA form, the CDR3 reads TGTGCCAGCAGCTTCGGTATCAATCAGCCCCAGCATTTT.

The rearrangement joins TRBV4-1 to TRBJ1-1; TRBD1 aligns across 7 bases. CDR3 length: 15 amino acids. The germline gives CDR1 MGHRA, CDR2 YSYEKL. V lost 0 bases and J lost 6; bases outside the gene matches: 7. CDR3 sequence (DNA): TGCGCCAGCAGCCAAGATACAGGGGTGTGGCCTGAAGCTTTCTTT. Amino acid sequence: CASSQDTGVWPEAFF.

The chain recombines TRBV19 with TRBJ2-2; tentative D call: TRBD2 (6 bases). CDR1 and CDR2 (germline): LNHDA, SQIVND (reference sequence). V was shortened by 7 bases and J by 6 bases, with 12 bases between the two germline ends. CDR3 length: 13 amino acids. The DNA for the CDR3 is TGTGCCAGTACGCGGGACGGCGCCGGGGAGCTGTTTTTT. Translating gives CASTRDGAGELFF.

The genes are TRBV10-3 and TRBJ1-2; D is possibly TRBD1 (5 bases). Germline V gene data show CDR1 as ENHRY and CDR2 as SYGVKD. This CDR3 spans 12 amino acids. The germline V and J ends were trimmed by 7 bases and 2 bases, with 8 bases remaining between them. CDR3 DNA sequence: TGTGCCATCACAGGGACCAACTATGGCTACACCTTC. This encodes CAITGTNYGYTF.

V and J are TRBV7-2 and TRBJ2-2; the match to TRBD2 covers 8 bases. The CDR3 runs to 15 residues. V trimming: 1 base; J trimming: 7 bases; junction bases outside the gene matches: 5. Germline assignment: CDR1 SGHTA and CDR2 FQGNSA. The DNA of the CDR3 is TGTGCCAGCAGCTTAGGGGGGCTAGCGGGCGGGGAGCTGTTTTTT. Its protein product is CASSLGGLAGGELFF.

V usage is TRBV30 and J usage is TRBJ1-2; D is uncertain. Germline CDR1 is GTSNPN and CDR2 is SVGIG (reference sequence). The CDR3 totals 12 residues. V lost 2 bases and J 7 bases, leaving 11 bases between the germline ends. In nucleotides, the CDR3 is TGTGCCTGGAGTCCCGAATTGGGTGGCTACACCTTC. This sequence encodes CAWSPELGGYTF. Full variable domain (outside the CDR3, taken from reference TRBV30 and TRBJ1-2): SQTIHQWPATLVQPVGSPLSLECTVEGTSNPNLYWYRQAAGRGLQLLFYSVGIGQISSEVPQNLSASRPQDRQFILSSKKLLLSDSGFYLCAWSPELGGYTFGSGTRLTVV.

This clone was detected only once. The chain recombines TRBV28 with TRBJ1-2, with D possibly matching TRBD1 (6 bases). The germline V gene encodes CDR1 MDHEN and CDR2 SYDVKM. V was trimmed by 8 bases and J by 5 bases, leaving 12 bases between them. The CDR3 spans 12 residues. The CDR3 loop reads CASRDIPYGYTF. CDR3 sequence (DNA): TGTGCCAGCCGGGACATCCCTTATGGCTACACCTTC.

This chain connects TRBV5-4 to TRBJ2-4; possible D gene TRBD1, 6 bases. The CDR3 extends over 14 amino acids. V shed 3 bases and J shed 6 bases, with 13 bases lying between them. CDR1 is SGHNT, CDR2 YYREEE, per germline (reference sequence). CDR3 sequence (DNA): TGTGCCAGCAGCTCGTTATCCAGGGGAAACATTCAGTACTTC. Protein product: CASSSLSRGNIQYF.

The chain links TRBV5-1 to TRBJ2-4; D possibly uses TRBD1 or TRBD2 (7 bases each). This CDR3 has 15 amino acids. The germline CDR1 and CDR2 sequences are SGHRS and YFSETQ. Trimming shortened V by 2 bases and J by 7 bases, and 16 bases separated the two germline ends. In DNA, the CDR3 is TGCGCCAGCAGCTTAAACGGGGAGGGGGCGAACATTCAGTACTTC. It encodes CASSLNGEGANIQYF. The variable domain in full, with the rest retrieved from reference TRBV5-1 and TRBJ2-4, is KAGVTQTPRYLIKTRGQQVTLSCSPISGHRSVSWYQQTPGQGLQFLFEYFSETQRNKGNFPGRFSGRQFSNSRSEMNVSTLELGDSALYLCASSLNGEGANIQYFGAGTRLSVL.

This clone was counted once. The CDR3 nucleotides are TGTGCCAGCACGGACAGCTACGAGCAGTACTTC. It translates to CASTDSYEQYF. The chain recombines TRBV28 with TRBJ2-7, with D maybe TRBD1 (6 bases). The CDR3 spans 11 residues. CDR1 and CDR2 from the germline V gene are MDHEN and SYDVKM. V lost 7 bases and J lost 3, with 7 bases in between.

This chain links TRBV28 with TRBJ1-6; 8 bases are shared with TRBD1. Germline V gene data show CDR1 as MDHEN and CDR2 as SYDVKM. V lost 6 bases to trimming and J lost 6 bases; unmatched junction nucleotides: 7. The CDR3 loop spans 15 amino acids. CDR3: CASSWGDRSNSPLHF. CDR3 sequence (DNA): TGTGCCAGCAGCTGGGGGGACAGGAGTAATTCACCCCTCCACTTT. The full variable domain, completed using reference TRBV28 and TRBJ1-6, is DVKVTQSSRYLVKRTGEKVFLECVQDMDHENMFWYRQDPGLGLRLIYFSYDVKMKEKGDIPEGYSVSREKKERFSLILESASTNQTSMYLCASSWGDRSNSPLHFGNGTRLTVT.

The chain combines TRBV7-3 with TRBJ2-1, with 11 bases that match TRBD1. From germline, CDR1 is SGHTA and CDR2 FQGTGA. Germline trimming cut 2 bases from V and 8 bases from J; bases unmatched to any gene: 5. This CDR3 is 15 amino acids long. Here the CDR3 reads CASSLRTGGLDEQFF. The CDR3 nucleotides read TGTGCCAGCAGCTTACGGACAGGGGGCTTAGATGAGCAGTTCTTC.

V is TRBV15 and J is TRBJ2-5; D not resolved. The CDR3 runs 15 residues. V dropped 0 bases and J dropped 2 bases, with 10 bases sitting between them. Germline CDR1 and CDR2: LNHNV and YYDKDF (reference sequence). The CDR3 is CATSRDSARQETQYF. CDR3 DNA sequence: TGTGCCACCAGCAGAGATTCGGCCAGGCAAGAGACCCAGTACTTC.

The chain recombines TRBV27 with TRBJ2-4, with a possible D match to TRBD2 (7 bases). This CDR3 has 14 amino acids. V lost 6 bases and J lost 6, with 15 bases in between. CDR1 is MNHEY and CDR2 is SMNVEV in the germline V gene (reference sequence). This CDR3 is CASRWKGGGNIQYF. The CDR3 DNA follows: TGTGCCAGCAGGTGGAAAGGGGGGGGAAACATTCAGTACTTC.

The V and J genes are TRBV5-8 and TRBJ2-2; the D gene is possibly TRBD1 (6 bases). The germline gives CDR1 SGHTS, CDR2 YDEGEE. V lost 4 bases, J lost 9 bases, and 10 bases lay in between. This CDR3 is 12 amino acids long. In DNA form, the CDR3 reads TGTGCCAGCAGCCCAGGACAGCGGGAGCTGTTTTTT. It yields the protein CASSPGQRELFF.